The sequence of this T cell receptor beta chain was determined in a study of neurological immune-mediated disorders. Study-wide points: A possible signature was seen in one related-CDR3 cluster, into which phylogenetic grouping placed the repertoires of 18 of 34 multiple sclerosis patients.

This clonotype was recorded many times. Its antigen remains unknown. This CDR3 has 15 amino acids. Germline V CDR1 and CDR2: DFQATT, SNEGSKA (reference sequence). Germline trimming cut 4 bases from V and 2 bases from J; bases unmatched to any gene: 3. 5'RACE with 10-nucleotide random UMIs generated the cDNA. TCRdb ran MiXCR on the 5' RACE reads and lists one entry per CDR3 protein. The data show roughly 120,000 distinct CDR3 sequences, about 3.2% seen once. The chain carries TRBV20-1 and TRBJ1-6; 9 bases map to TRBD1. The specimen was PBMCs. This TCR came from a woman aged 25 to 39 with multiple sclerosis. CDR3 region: CSATDRGAYNSPLHF. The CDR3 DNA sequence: TGCAGTGCTACGGACAGGGGTGCCTATAATTCACCCCTCCACTTT.